This T cell receptor beta chain was profiled in a study of blood T cell repertoires in COVID-19. CDR1 and CDR2 from the germline V gene are MNHNY and SVGAGI (reference sequence). V lost 0 bases to trimming and J lost 6 bases, with 6 bases between them. CDR3 size: 13 residues. Original processing notes: Counts of nucleated cells, estimated from reference gene primer amplification, were obtained. Method: immunoSEQ multiplex PCR; TCRdb's copy keeps in-frame clones and lacks some. D and trimming come from the DNA, and the V and J calls and clone size come from that table. This sample yields fewer than 200,000 clones, of which roughly nine tenths are seen a single time; 1.5% to 2% belongs to the top ten.

This chain uses TRBV6-6 with TRBJ2-1; D remains unclear. The sample comprised peripheral blood. This TCR was sampled from a man between 18 and 29 years old who had recovered from COVID-19. The CDR3 coding sequence is TGTGCCAGCAGTTACTCGGTGAGCAATGAGCAGTTCTTC. As protein: CASSYSVSNEQFF.